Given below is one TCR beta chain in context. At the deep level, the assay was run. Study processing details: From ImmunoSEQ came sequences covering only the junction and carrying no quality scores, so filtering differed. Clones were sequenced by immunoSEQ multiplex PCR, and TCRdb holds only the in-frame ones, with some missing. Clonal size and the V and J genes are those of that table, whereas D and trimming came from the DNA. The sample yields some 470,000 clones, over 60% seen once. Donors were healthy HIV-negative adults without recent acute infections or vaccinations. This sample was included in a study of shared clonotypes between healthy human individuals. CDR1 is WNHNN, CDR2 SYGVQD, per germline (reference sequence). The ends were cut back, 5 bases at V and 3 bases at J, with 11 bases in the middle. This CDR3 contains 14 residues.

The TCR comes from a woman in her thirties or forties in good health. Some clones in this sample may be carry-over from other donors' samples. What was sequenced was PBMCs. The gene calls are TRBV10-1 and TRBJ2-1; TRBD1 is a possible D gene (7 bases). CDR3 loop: CASSPGDSYNEQFF. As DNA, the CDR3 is TGCGCCAGCAGTCCGGGGGACAGCTACAATGAGCAGTTCTTC.